This T cell receptor (beta chain) stems from a study of T-cell reconstitution after alpha-beta-depleted transplantation in children. CDR3 length: 12 residues. The J segment lost 3 bases and the V segment lost 9 bases, leaving 2 bases of the junction unmatched. Germline CDR1 is MDHEN and CDR2 is SYDVKM. Unique molecular identifiers tagged the TCRbeta library. From the PCR reads, TCRdb called clonotypes with MiXCR, one entry per CDR3 protein. The sample has about 7,700 distinct CDR3 sequences; about 13% are singletons. This clonotype was counted ten times or more. V is TRBV28 and J is TRBJ1-1, with 9 bases identical to TRBD1. The receptor was isolated from a patient aged 2-10 years who had a stem cell transplant for inherited bone marrow failure, so the T cells may come from the graft donor. Specimen: PBMCs, mostly from graft donor cells, collected 60 days after TCRalphabeta/CD19-depleted stem cell transplant. CDR3 protein: CASTGGDTEAFF. In DNA, the CDR3 is TGTGCCAGTACAGGGGGCGACACTGAAGCTTTCTTT.